This T cell receptor (beta chain) stems from a study of T cell responses to AZD1222 COVID-19 vaccine. Broader study findings: Donor demographics were predominantly white British with a female majority; clonal diversity may be underestimated. With two AZD1222 doses given, Spike-specific TCR breadth and depth both rose. Seropositive AZD1222 recipients at baseline numbered only six or seven.

With 5 bases clipped from V and 7 bases from J, the junction kept 1 base outside the gene matches. The germline CDR1 and CDR2 sequences are SEHNR and FQNEAQ (reference sequence). The CDR3 has 11 amino acids. TCRdb's copy holds only in-frame clones and misses some; the assay was immunoSEQ multiplex PCR. This table has 120,000 to 150,000 clones, approximately 85% appearing once. A word on this clone: Its antigen is still unknown.

The source of this sequence is an adult who received the MenACWY meningococcal vaccine as a control. This sample comprised peripheral blood, obtained 28 days after the second dose of the MenACWY control vaccine. The chain recombines TRBV7-9 with TRBJ1-1, with TRBD1 matching 7 bases. The CDR3 region has the DNA TGTGCCAGCAGCCCAGGGGGTGAAGCTTTCTTT. This translates into CASSPGGEAFF.